Described below is a single T cell receptor (beta chain) sequence and its context. This entry comes from a study of blood T cell repertoires in COVID-19. Across the study: COVID-19 samples, acute and convalescent, were from the United States, Italy and Spain. T cells, B-cell-depleted T cells, or PBMCs supplied cDNA or gDNA.

Germline V gene lookup returns CDR1 SGDLS and CDR2 YYNGEE. This CDR3 has 15 residues. Deletions cut 2 bases from V and 2 bases from J, with 11 bases between. Per the study methods: Cell counts per sample came from amplifying reference gene primers. Data came from immunoSEQ multiplex PCR; TCRdb stores just in-frame clones and leaves some out. V and J calls and clone size are given by that table; D and trimming were obtained from the DNA. The sample contains 84,000 or so clones, approximately 80% of which appear only once. This rearrangement joins TRBV9 to TRBJ1-3; D gene ambiguous. Sequencing was done on a sample of peripheral blood. The TCR originated in a woman aged 40-49 years with active or convalescent COVID-19. This CDR3 reads CASSVNRNPGNTIYF. Here the CDR3 DNA reads TGTGCCAGCAGCGTTAACAGAAATCCTGGAAACACCATATATTTT.